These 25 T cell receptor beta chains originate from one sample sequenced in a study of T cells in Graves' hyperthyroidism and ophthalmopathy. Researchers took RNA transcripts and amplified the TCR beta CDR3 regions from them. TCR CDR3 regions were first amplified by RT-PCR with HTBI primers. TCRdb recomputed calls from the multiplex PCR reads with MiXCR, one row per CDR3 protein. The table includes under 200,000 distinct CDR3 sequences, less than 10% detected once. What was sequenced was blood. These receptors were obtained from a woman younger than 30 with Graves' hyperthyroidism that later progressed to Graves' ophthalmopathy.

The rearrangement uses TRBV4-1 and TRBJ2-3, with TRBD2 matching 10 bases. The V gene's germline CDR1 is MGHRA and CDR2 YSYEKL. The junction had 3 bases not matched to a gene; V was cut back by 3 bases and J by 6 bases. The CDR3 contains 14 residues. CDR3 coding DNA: TGCGCCAGCAGCCAGGGAGCGGGGGGGGATACGCAGTATTTT. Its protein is CASSQGAGGDTQYF.

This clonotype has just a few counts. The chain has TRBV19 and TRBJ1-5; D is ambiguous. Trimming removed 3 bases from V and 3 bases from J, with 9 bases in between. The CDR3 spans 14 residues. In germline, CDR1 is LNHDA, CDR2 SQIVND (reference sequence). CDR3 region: CASSIRVSNQPQHF. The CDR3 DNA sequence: TGTGCCAGTAGTATCCGGGTCTCCAATCAGCCCCAGCATTTT.

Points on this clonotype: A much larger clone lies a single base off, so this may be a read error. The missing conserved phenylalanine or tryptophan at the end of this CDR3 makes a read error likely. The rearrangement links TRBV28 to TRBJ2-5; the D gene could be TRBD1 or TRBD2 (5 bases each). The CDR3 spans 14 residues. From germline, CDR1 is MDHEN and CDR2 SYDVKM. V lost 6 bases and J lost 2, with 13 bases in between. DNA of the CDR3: TGTGCCAGCAGGCGCAGGGAGAGGCAAGAGACCCAGTACCTC. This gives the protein CASRRRERQETQYL.

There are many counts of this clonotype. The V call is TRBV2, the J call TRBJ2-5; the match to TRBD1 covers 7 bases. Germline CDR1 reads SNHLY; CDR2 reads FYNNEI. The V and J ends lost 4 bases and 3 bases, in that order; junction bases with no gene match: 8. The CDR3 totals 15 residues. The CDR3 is CASSGTGWAKETQYF. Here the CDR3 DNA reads TGTGCCAGCAGTGGGACAGGTTGGGCGAAAGAGACCCAGTACTTC.

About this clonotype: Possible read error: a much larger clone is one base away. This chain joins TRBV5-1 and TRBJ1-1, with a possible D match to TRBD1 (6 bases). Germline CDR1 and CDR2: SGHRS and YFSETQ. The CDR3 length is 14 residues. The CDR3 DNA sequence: TGCGCCAGCAGCCCGTATGGACAGAACATTGAAGCTTTCTTT. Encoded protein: CASSPYGQNIEAFF.

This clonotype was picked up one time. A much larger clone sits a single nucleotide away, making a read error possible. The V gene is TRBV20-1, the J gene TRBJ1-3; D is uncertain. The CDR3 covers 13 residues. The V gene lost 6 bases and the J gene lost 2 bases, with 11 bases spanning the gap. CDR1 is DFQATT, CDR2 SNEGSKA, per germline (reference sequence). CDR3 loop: CSASGVPGNTIYF. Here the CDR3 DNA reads TGCAGTGCCAGTGGGGTCCCTGGAAACACCATATATTTT.

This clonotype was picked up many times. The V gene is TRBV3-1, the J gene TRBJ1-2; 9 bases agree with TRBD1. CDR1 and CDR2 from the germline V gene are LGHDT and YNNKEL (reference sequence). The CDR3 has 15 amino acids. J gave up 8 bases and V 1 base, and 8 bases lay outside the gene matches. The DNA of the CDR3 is TGTGCCAGCAGCCAAGGGTCTGGACAGGGGAGGGGCTACACCTTC. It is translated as CASSQGSGQGRGYTF.

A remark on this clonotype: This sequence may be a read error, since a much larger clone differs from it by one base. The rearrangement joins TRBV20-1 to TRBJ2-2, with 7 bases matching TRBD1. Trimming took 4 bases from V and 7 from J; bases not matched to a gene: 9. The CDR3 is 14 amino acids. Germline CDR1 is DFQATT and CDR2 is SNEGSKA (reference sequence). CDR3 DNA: TGCAGTGCTATGGGACAGCAGTGTAGCGGGGAGCTGTTTTTT. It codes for CSAMGQQCSGELFF.

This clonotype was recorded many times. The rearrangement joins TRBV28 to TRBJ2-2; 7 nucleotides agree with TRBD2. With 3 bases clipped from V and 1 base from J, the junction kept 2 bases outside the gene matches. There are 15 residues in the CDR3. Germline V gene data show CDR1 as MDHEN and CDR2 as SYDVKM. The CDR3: CASSFLAVNTGELFF. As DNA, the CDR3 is TGTGCCAGCAGTTTCCTAGCGGTGAACACCGGGGAGCTGTTTTTT.

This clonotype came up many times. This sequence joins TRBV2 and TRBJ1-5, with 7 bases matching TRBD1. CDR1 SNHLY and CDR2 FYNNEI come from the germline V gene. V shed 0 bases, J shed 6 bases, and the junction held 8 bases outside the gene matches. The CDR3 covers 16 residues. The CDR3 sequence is CASSEARQGSGQPQHF. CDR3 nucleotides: TGTGCCAGCAGTGAAGCCAGACAGGGCTCGGGTCAGCCCCAGCATTTT.

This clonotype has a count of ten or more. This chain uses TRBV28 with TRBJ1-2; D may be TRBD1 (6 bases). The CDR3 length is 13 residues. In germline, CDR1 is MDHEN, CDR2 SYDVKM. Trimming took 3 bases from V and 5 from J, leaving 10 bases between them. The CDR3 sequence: CASSLGRGYGYTF. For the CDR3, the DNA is TGTGCCAGCAGTTTGGGCAGGGGATATGGCTACACCTTC.

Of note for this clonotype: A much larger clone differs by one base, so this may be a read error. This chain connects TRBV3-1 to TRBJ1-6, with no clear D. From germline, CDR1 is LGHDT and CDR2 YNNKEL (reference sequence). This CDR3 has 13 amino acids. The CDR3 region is CTSSQDKATSLHF. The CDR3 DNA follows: TGTACCAGCAGCCAAGATAAGGCCACATCCCTCCACTTT.

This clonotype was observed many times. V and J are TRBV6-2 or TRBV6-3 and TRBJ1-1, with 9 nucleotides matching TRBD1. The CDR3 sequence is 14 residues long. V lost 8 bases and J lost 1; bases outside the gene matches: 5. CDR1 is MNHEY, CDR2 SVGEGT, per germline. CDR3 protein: CASCTGQGNTEAFF. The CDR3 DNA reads TGTGCCAGCTGCACGGGACAGGGGAACACTGAAGCTTTCTTT.

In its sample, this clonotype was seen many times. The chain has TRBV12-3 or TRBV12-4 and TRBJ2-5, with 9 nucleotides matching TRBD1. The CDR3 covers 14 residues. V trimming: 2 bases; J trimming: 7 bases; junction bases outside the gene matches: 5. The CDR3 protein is CASSLSRGQGTQYF. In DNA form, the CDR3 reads TGTGCCAGCAGTTTATCAAGGGGACAGGGGACCCAGTACTTC.

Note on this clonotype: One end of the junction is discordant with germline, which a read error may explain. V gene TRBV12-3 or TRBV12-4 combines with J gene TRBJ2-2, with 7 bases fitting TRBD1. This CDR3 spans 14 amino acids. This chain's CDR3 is CASRLQGDAGERFF. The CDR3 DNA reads TGTGCCAGCAGGTTGCAGGGGGATGCCGGGGAGCGGTTTTTT.

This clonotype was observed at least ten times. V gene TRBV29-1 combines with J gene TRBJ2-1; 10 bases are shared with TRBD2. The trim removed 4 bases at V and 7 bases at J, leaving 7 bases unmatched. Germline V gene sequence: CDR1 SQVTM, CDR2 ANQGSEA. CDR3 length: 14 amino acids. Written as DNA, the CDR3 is TGCAGCGTTGGGGCTAGCGGGAGAGGGAATGAGCAGTTCTTC. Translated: CSVGASGRGNEQFF.

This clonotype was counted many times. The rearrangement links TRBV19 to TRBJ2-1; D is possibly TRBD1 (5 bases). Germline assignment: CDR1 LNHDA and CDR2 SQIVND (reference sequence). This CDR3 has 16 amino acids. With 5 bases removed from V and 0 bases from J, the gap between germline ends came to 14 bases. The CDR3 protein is CASSPTAPSSYNEQFF. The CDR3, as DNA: TGTGCCAGTAGTCCGACAGCCCCGAGCTCCTACAATGAGCAGTTCTTC.

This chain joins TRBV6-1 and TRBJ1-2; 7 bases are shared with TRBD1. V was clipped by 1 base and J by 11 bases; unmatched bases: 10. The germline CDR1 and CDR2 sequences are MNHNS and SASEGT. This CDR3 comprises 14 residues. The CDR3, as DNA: TGTGCCAGCAGTGAAGAGATACAGGGGATTGAGTACACCTTC. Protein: CASSEEIQGIEYTF.

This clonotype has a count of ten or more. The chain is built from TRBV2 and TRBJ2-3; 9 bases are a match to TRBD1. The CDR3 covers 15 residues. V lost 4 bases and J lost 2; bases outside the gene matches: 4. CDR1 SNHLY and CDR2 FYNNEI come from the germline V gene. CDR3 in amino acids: CASSGGQGFTDTQYF. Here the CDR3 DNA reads TGTGCCAGCAGTGGGGGACAGGGATTCACAGATACGCAGTATTTT.

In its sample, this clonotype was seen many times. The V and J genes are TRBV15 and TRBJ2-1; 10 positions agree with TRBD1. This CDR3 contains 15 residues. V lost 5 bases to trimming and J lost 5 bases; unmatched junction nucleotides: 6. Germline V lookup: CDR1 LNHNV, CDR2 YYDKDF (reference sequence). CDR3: CATSGDRGNHNEQFF. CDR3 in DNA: TGTGCCACCAGCGGGGACAGGGGAAATCACAATGAGCAGTTCTTC. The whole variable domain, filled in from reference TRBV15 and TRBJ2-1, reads DAMVIQNPRYQVTQFGKPVTLSCSQTLNHNVMYWYQQKSSQAPKLLFHYYDKDFNNEADTPDNFQSRRPNTSFCFLDIRSPGLGDTAMYLCATSGDRGNHNEQFFGPGTRLTVL.

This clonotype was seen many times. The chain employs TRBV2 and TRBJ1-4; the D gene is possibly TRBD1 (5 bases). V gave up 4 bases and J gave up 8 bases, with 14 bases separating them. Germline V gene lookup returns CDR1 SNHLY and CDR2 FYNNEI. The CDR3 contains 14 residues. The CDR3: CASSASQGWEKLFF. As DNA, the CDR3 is TGTGCCAGCAGTGCATCCCAGGGATGGGAAAAACTGTTTTTT.

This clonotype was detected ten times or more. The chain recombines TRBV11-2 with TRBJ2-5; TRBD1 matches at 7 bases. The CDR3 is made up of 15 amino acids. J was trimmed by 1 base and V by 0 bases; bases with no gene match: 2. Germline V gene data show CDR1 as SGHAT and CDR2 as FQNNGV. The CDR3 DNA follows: TGTGCCAGCAGCTTAGATGGGGACAGCCAAGAGACCCAGTACTTC. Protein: CASSLDGDSQETQYF. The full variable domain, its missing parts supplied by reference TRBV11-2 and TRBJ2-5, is EAGVAQSPRYKIIEKRQSVAFWCNPISGHATLYWYQQILGQGPKLLIQFQNNGVVDDSQLPKDRFSAERLKGVDSTLKIQPAKLEDSAVYLCASSLDGDSQETQYFGPGTRLLVL.

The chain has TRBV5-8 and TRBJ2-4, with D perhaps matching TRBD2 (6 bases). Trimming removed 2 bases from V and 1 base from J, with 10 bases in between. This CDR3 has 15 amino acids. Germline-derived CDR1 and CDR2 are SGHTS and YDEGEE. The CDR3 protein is CASSLGDWAKNIQYF. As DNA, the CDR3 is TGTGCCAGCAGCTTAGGGGACTGGGCCAAAAACATTCAGTACTTC. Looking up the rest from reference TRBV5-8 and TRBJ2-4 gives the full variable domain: EAGVTQSPTHLIKTRGQQATLRCSPISGHTSVYWYQQALGLGLQFLLWYDEGEERNRGNFPPRFSGRQFPNYSSELNVNALELEDSALYLCASSLGDWAKNIQYFGAGTRLSVL.

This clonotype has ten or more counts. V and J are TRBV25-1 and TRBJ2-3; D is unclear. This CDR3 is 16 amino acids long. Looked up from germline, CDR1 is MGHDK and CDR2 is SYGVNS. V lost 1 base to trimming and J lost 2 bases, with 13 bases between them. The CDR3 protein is CASSEWWGPDTDTQYF. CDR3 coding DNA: TGTGCCAGCAGTGAATGGTGGGGTCCCGACACAGATACGCAGTATTTT.

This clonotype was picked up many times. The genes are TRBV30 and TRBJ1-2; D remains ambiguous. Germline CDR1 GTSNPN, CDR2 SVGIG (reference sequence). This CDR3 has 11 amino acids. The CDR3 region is CAGRMDYGYTF. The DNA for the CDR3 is TGTGCAGGACGTATGGACTATGGCTACACCTTC.